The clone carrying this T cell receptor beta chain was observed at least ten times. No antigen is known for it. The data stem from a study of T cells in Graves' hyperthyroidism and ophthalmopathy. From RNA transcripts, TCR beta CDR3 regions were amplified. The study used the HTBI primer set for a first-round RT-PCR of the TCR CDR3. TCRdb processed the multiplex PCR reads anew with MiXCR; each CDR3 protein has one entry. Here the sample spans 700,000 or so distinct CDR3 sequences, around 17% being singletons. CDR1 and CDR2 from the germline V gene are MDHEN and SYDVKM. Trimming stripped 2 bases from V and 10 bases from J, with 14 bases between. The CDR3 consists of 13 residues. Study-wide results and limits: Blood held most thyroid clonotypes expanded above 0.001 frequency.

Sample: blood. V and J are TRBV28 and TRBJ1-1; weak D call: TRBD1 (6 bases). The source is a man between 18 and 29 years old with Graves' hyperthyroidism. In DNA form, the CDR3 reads TGTGCCAGCAGTTTACAGACAGGAGAGAGAGCTTTCTTT. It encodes CASSLQTGERAFF.